The 11 T cell receptor beta chains listed next were all sequenced from one sample in a study of PD-1 blockade in classical Hodgkin lymphoma. TCRdb keeps only in-frame clones here, not all; method: immunoSEQ multiplex PCR. The sample records around 4,200 clones, more than 75% being singletons. Relapse after autologous stem cell transplantation occurred in every patient, and brentuximab vedotin exposure varied. Isolation of CD4+ T cells from thawed PBMCs was performed by magnetic negative selection. The source material was CD4+ T cells from blood, sampled at baseline. All receptors derive from a human donor with classical Hodgkin lymphoma.

V and J are TRBV10-2 and TRBJ1-2; 10 nucleotides line up with TRBD1. The germline V gene encodes CDR1 WSHSY and CDR2 SAAADI. This CDR3 is 16 amino acids long. J was trimmed by 3 bases and V by 4 bases; bases with no gene match: 8. The CDR3 sequence: CASSGGTGAKYYGYTF. CDR3 coding DNA: TGCGCCAGCAGTGGGGGGACAGGGGCCAAGTACTATGGCTACACCTTC.

This chain uses TRBV9 with TRBJ2-1; D uncertain. V lost 0 bases, J lost 9 bases, and 13 bases lay in between. The CDR3 covers 14 residues. Looked up from germline, CDR1 is SGDLS and CDR2 is YYNGEE. The CDR3 is CASSVDSYGGEQFF. CDR3 nucleotide sequence: TGTGCCAGCAGCGTAGATTCCTACGGCGGTGAGCAGTTCTTC.

The genes are TRBV7-3 and TRBJ2-3, with 13 nucleotides matching TRBD2. This CDR3 has 16 amino acids. V gave up 4 bases and J gave up 1 base; unmatched junction bases: 2. Germline assignment: CDR1 SGHTA and CDR2 FQGTGA. In DNA form, the CDR3 reads TGTGCCAGCAGCTATGGACTAGCGGGGGGCACAGATACGCAGTATTTT. Encoded protein: CASSYGLAGGTDTQYF.

V usage is TRBV6-1 and J usage is TRBJ2-7, with a tentative D call TRBD2 (6 bases). The germline V and J ends were trimmed by 4 bases and 3 bases, with 10 bases remaining between them. CDR1 and CDR2 from the germline V gene are MNHNS and SASEGT. This CDR3 is 13 amino acids long. CDR3 bases: TGTGCCAGCAGTGCCAGGGAGGTCTACGAGCAGTACTTC. Its protein product is CASSAREVYEQYF.

The CDR3 protein is CASTRGWGLYEQYF. In nucleotides, the CDR3 is TGTGCCAGTACACGAGGCTGGGGCCTCTACGAGCAGTACTTC. This chain joins TRBV19 and TRBJ2-7; D perhaps matches TRBD1 (5 bases). V was shortened by 7 bases and J by 3 bases, with 16 bases between the two germline ends. The CDR3 sequence is 14 residues long. Germline CDR1 and CDR2: LNHDA and SQIVND (reference sequence).

The count of this clone is one. The chain carries TRBV11-3 and TRBJ2-1; perhaps TRBD2 as D (5 bases). The CDR3 is 16 amino acids. Trimming left V 4 bases short and J 1 base short, with 14 bases between. Germline CDR1 is SGHNT and CDR2 is YENEEA. CDR3 protein: CASSSYSVASYNEQFF. The CDR3 coding sequence is TGTGCCAGCAGCTCATATAGCGTCGCGTCCTACAATGAGCAGTTCTTC.

The chain has TRBV27 and TRBJ1-2, with 7 bases identical to TRBD1. V was clipped by 8 bases and J by 5 bases; unmatched bases: 14. The V gene's germline CDR1 is MNHEY and CDR2 SMNVEV (reference sequence). The CDR3 length is 15 residues. CDR3 loop: CASRKIGQVEYGYTF. The DNA of the CDR3 is TGTGCCAGCCGGAAGATCGGACAGGTTGAATATGGCTACACCTTC.

This chain uses TRBV20-1 with TRBJ2-7, with D unresolved. CDR3 size: 11 residues. V lost 3 bases and J 1 base, leaving 4 bases between the germline ends. Germline V gene lookup returns CDR1 DFQATT and CDR2 SNEGSKA (reference sequence). In DNA form, the CDR3 reads TGCAGTGCTAGGGGGTCCTACGAGCAGTACTTC. Encoded protein: CSARGSYEQYF.

The J gene is TRBJ2-3, the V gene TRBV19; 14 bases match TRBD2. V shed 1 base and J 6 bases; nucleotides not matched to a gene: 9. CDR3 length: 18 amino acids. Germline CDR1 reads LNHDA; CDR2 reads SQIVND (reference sequence). The DNA of the CDR3 is TGTGCCAGTAGTATAGCGGGGACTAGCGGGAGTCCCGGGGATACGCAGTATTTT. Translation gives CASSIAGTSGSPGDTQYF.

This chain uses TRBV27 with TRBJ2-5; tentatively, D is TRBD1 (6 bases). V was pared by 3 bases and J by 5 bases, with 16 bases between. This CDR3 is 15 amino acids long. Looked up from germline, CDR1 is MNHEY and CDR2 is SMNVEV (reference sequence). CDR3 amino acids: CASSFYSGDRETQYF. In DNA form, the CDR3 reads TGTGCCAGCAGTTTCTACTCAGGGGATCGGGAGACCCAGTACTTC.

The chain recombines TRBV10-3 with TRBJ1-2, with a weak D call TRBD1 (6 bases). The CDR3 sequence is 14 residues long. V lost 0 bases to trimming and J lost 4 bases, with 9 bases between them. The germline V gene encodes CDR1 ENHRY and CDR2 SYGVKD. The CDR3 spells CAISESTDSYGYTF. CDR3 DNA: TGTGCCATCAGTGAGTCAACGGACAGCTATGGCTACACCTTC.